This is a list of T cell receptor beta chains from one sample in a study of cytomegalovirus exposure and HLA in healthy donors. The repertoire was sequenced with immunoSEQ multiplex PCR; TCRdb's copy has only in-frame clones and lacks some. The sample shows about 130,000 clones, about 9.2% of them seen only once. Sequencing used PBMCs. These receptors were taken from a woman in her thirties or forties in good health and CMV-seropositive. CDR3s include the opening cysteine and the closing phenylalanine or tryptophan. Each record gives: clone size, V gene, J gene, D gene, CDR3 DNA, CDR3 protein. The D gene is left open where the match is weak. Clone size is stated in some rows and not others, as once, few, many or a class when expanded.

few	TRBV11-3	TRBJ2-2	NA	TGTGCCAGCAGCTTTTCTAACACCGGGGAGCTGTTTTTT	CASSFSNTGELFF
few	TRBV4-1	TRBJ2-2	TRBD2	TGCGCCAGCAGCCCCGGGACTAGCGTTGGCGGGGAGCTGTTTTTT	CASSPGTSVGGELFF
NA	TRBV18	TRBJ2-7	TRBD1	TGTGCCAGCTCACTCCGGGACAGGGGACGACCCGACGAGCAGTACTTC	CASSLRDRGRPDEQYF
NA	TRBV9	TRBJ2-2	NA	TGTGCCAGCAGCAATGCAGGGTCCACCGGGGAGCTGTTTTTT	CASSNAGSTGELFF
few	TRBV5-1	TRBJ2-5	NA	TGCGCCAGCAGCTTCTTTCTGACAGACCAAGAGACCCAGTACTTC	CASSFFLTDQETQYF
NA	TRBV6-5	TRBJ2-5	TRBD1	TGTGCCAGTTACAGGGGTCCCCAAGAGACCCAGTACTTC	CASYRGPQETQYF
NA	TRBV7-3	TRBJ1-1	NA	TGTGCCAGCAGCTATACCGGAGAGACTGAAGCTTTCTTT	CASSYTGETEAFF
NA	TRBV7-2	TRBJ2-5	TRBD1	TGTGCCAGCAGTAGGGACAGGGCTGAGACCCAGTACTTC	CASSRDRAETQYF
few	TRBV10-3	TRBJ2-1	TRBD2	TGTGCCACCCAACTAGCGGGGGGGCCGGAGCAGTTCTTC	CATQLAGGPEQFF
NA	TRBV7-9	TRBJ2-3	NA	TGTGCCAGCAGCTCCTGGGAGTCTTCCACAGATACGCAGTATTTT	CASSSWESSTDTQYF
NA	TRBV19	TRBJ2-7	TRBD1	TGTGCCAGTAGTATGGTGCAGGGGGTCGGCGAGCAGTACTTC	CASSMVQGVGEQYF
NA	TRBV21-1	TRBJ1-5	NA	TGTGCCAGCAGCAAAGCGCTAAGGGAGGTTGGTGGCAATCAGCCCCAGCATTTT	CASSKALREVGGNQPQHF
few	TRBV7-2	TRBJ2-7	NA	TGTGCCAGCAGCTTCCTAACGCACGAGCAGTACTTC	CASSFLTHEQYF
few	TRBV9	TRBJ2-7	TRBD1	TGTGCCAGCAGCGTATTGCAGGGGGCTGGAGAGCAGTACTTC	CASSVLQGAGEQYF
few	TRBV27	TRBJ1-2	TRBD1	TGTGCCAGCAGTACCCATAGGGGGCGCGGAGGTAACTATGGCTACACCTTC	CASSTHRGRGGNYGYTF
few	TRBV2	TRBJ2-7	NA	TGTGCCAGCAGTGGGGGTAGGACTAACTCCTACGAGCAGTACTTC	CASSGGRTNSYEQYF
NA	TRBV9	TRBJ2-2	NA	TGTGCCAGCAGCGTGACAAACACCGGGGAGCTGTTTTTT	CASSVTNTGELFF
few	TRBV7-2	TRBJ1-2	TRBD1	TGTGCCAGCAGCTTAGTAGGACAGGACACGAATGGCTACACCTTC	CASSLVGQDTNGYTF
NA	TRBV7-4	TRBJ1-5	TRBD1	TGTGCCACGAGGTTTCAGGGGGACCATAGCAATCAGCCCCAGCATTTT	CATRFQGDHSNQPQHF
few	TRBV21-1	TRBJ1-5	NA	TGTGCCAGCAATCCATACCCGGACAGGGCAGATCAGCCCCAGCATTTT	CASNPYPDRADQPQHF
NA	TRBV10-1	TRBJ1-4	NA	TGCGCCAGCAGTGAGTCTCTCGGAGGTTCACAAAAACTGTTTTTT	CASSESLGGSQKLFF
NA	TRBV10-3	TRBJ1-5	NA	TGTGCCATCAGTGAACGGTCGGAGACCCGGGCCCAGCATTTT	CAISERSETRAQHF
few	TRBV2	TRBJ2-5	TRBD2	TGTGCCAGCAGTTGGTCTAGCGGGGGTCTACAAGAGACCCAGTACTTC	CASSWSSGGLQETQYF
NA	TRBV27	TRBJ2-1	TRBD2	TGTGCCAGCAGTTTAGGCCTAGCGGGGGGTGAGCAGTTCTTC	CASSLGLAGGEQFF
few	TRBV6-1	TRBJ1-3	NA	TGTGCCAGCAGTGAACTCCCACAGGGTGGCTCTGGAAACACCATATATTTT	CASSELPQGGSGNTIYF
NA	TRBV29-1	TRBJ1-4	TRBD1	TGCAGCGTTTGGACAGGGGAAAATGAAAAACTGTTTTTT	CSVWTGENEKLFF
few	TRBV5-4	TRBJ1-4	NA	TGTGCCAGCAGCTTCTCGGGTACGGCTAATGAAAAACTGTTTTTT	CASSFSGTANEKLFF
NA	TRBV12-5	TRBJ1-1	TRBD1	TGTGCTAGTGGTTTGGTAGCCGGGACAGCTCAGAACACTGAAGCTTTCTTT	CASGLVAGTAQNTEAFF
few	TRBV11-2	TRBJ2-3	TRBD2	TGTGCCAGCGGTTTTGGACTAGCGGGCACAGATACGCAGTATTTT	CASGFGLAGTDTQYF
few	TRBV2	TRBJ2-3	NA	TGTGCCAGCAGGAGTGAGGTCACAGATACGCAGTATTTT	CASRSEVTDTQYF
NA	TRBV29-1	TRBJ2-7	TRBD1	TGCAGCGTTGGTGCAGGGGGCCCTTACGAGCAGTACTTC	CSVGAGGPYEQYF
NA	TRBV7-2	TRBJ2-7	NA	TGTGCCAGCAGCTCGACAATCAGGAACGAGCAGTACTTC	CASSSTIRNEQYF
NA	TRBV4-3	TRBJ2-3	TRBD2	TGCGCCAGCAGCCAGGTCCCAGGGAGACGGGGGGGTACAGATACGCAGTATTTT	CASSQVPGRRGGTDTQYF
few	TRBV5-1	TRBJ1-1	TRBD1	TGCGCCAGCAGCTTGGGGATATTTGGGACAGGGGCTTCGAACACTGAAGCTTTCTTT	CASSLGIFGTGASNTEAFF
few	TRBV2	TRBJ2-1	TRBD2	TGTGCCAGCAGTGAAGGAGGAGCGGGGGGTTTCTACAATGAGCAGTTCTTC	CASSEGGAGGFYNEQFF
NA	TRBV11-2	TRBJ1-2	NA	TGTGCCAGCAGCTCCTACAGGGAAAACTATGGCTACACCTTC	CASSSYRENYGYTF
NA	TRBV2	TRBJ1-6	TRBD1	TGTGCCAGCAGTGACTGGCAGGGGGAAAGTCCCCTCCACTTT	CASSDWQGESPLHF
few	TRBV5-4	TRBJ2-3	NA	TGTGCCAGCAGCTTCAAGGGGGCAGATACGCAGTATTTT	CASSFKGADTQYF
medium-sized	TRBV6-5	TRBJ2-7	NA	TGTGCCAGCAGCCGATCGGACAAGTCCTACGAGCAGTACTTC	CASSRSDKSYEQYF
NA	TRBV5-1	TRBJ2-2	NA	TGCGCCAGCAGCTTGAGTGGGGCGCCGGACACCGGGGAGCTGTTTTTT	CASSLSGAPDTGELFF
NA	TRBV14	TRBJ2-2	TRBD2	TGTGCCAGCAGCCTTGCTAGCGGGGGGACTTTGAACACCGGGGAGCTGTTTTTT	CASSLASGGTLNTGELFF
few	TRBV5-6	TRBJ1-3	NA	TGTGCCAGCAGCGAGGGGAAGCGGGGCGTATCTGGAAACACCATATATTTT	CASSEGKRGVSGNTIYF
once	TRBV10-3	TRBJ2-1	TRBD1	TGTGCCATCAGTCCCCATAGGGACAGTTCCCTCAATGAGCAGTTCTTC	CAISPHRDSSLNEQFF
few	TRBV19	TRBJ2-6	NA	TGTGCCAGTAGTGGGGGGGACAGGAAGAGGTCTGGGGCCAACGTCCTGACTTTC	CASSGGDRKRSGANVLTF
NA	TRBV11-2	TRBJ2-1	NA	TGTGCCAGCAGCTTAGTACCAGGAGGGGCAAATGAGCAGTTCTTC	CASSLVPGGANEQFF
NA	TRBV27	TRBJ2-2	TRBD1	TGTGCCAGCAAGCCGGGACAGGGGTCCAAGGACACCGGGGAGCTGTTTTTT	CASKPGQGSKDTGELFF
NA	TRBV6-6	TRBJ2-3	NA	TGTGCCAGCAACGGAGTAGCGACGGATACGCAGTATTTT	CASNGVATDTQYF
NA	TRBV5-1	TRBJ1-1	TRBD1	TGCGCCAGCAGCCCGGGACAGGGGACATATGTGCACACTGAAGCTTTCTTT	CASSPGQGTYVHTEAFF
NA	TRBV5-4	TRBJ2-1	TRBD1	TGTGCCAGCAACGGACAGGGCTGGAATGAGCAGTTCTTC	CASNGQGWNEQFF
few	TRBV11-2	TRBJ2-7	NA	TGTGCCAGCAGCTTAGGGGCTCGCAGGGTCGGCGAGCAGTACTTC	CASSLGARRVGEQYF
few	TRBV19	TRBJ2-5	TRBD1	TGTGCCAGTGCCCGGACAGGAGAGACCCAGTACTTC	CASARTGETQYF
few	TRBV18	TRBJ2-1	TRBD2	TGTGCCAGCTCACCCGGACTAGCGGGGGCCTACAATGAGCAGTTCTTC	CASSPGLAGAYNEQFF
few	TRBV29-1	TRBJ2-7	TRBD1	TGCAGCGTTGGGGACAGATCCTACGAGCAGTACTTC	CSVGDRSYEQYF
NA	TRBV1	TRBJ1-1	NA	TGCACCAGCAGCCAAGATCAGGCAGGGGGAAACACTGAAGCTTTCTTT	CTSSQDQAGGNTEAFF
few	TRBV7-6	TRBJ2-7	NA	TGTGCCAGCAGCGGCCGAGAGGGAACCGAGCAGTACTTC	CASSGREGTEQYF
few	TRBV29-1	TRBJ1-2	TRBD1	TGCAGCGTGACAGGGGCGGACTATGGCTACACCTTC	CSVTGADYGYTF
few	TRBV5-1	TRBJ2-2	NA	TGCGCCAGCAGTCAGACAGTTACCGGGGAGCTGTTTTTT	CASSQTVTGELFF
NA	TRBV7-9	TRBJ2-7	NA	TGTGCCAGCAGTCCCCCCTCGGGTTTAACCAGCTCCTACGAGCAGTACTTC	CASSPPSGLTSSYEQYF